Here is one TCR beta chain with its context. Its antigen is still unknown. The source of the sample is a study of OX40 agonist ivuxolimab in advanced cancers. In the study overall: Dosing consisted of intravenous ivuxolimab at 0.01 to 10 mg/kg every 2 weeks. Study-wide points: CD4+ and CD8+ T cells in blood underwent clonal expansion by week 6 at 0.1 to 3.0 mg/kg. Some nonresponders also had low normalized T-cell clonal expansion.

TCRdb keeps only in-frame clones here, not all; method: immunoSEQ multiplex PCR. The sample lists 20,000 to 25,000 clones; about 85% were seen once. Blood was sampled at baseline, cycle 4 day 1, and cycle 7 day 1. Trimming stripped 1 base from V and 4 bases from J, with 10 bases between. The length of the CDR3 is 14 residues. CDR1 is LGHNA and CDR2 is YSLEER in the germline V gene. This sequence was found in an adult with an advanced solid tumor such as melanoma, head and neck, liver or kidney cancer. The V and J genes are TRBV4-3 and TRBJ1-2; D may be TRBD1 (5 bases). This specimen was CD4+ or CD8+ T cells sorted from blood, taken in a trial of the OX40 agonist ivuxolimab. CDR3 sequence reads: CASSQVGGIYGYTF. CDR3 nucleotides: TGCGCCAGCAGCCAAGTGGGGGGTATCTATGGCTACACCTTC.